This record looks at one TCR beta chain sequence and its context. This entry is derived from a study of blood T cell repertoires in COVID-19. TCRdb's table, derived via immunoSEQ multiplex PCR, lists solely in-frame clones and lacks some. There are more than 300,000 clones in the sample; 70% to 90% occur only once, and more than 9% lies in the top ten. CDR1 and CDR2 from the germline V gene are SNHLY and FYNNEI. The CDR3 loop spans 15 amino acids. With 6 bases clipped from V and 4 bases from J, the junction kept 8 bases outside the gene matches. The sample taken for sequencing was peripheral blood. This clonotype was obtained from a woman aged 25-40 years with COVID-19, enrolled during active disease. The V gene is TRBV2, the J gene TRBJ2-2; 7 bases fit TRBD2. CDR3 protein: CASRPTSVPTGELFF. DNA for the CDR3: TGTGCCAGCAGGCCTACTAGCGTCCCCACCGGGGAGCTGTTTTTT.